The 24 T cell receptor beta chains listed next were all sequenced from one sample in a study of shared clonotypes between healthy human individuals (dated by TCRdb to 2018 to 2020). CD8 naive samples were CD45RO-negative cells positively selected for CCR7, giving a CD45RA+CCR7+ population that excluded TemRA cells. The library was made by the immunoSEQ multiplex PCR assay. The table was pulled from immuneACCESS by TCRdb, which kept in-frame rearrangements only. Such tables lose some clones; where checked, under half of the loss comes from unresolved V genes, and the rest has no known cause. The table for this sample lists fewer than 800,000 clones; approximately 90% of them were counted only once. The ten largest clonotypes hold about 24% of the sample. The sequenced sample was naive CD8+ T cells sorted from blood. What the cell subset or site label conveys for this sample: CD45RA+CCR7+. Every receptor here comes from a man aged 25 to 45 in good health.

CDR3 loop: CASSLVGSGNEQYF. In DNA, the CDR3 is TGTGCCAGCAGCTTAGTAGGTAGCGGGAACGAGCAGTACTTC. This chain connects TRBV7-2 to TRBJ2-7, with TRBD2 matching 8 bases. The CDR3 has 14 amino acids. The junction had 4 bases not matched to a gene; V was cut back by 1 base and J by 5 bases. Germline lookup yields CDR1 SGHTA and CDR2 FQGNSA.

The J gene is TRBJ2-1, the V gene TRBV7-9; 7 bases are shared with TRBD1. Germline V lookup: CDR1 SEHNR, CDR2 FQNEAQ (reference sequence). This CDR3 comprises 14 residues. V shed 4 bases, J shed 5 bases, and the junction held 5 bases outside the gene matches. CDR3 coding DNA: TGTGCCAGCAGCTCCGGGACAGTCAACAATGAGCAGTTCTTC. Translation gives CASSSGTVNNEQFF.

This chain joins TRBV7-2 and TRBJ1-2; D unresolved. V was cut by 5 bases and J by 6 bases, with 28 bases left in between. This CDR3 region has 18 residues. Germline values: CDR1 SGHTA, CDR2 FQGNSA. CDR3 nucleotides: TGTGCCAGCAGCCCACTACCCTGGCAGGCCACGTTCTTGGATGGCTACACCTTC. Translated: CASSPLPWQATFLDGYTF.

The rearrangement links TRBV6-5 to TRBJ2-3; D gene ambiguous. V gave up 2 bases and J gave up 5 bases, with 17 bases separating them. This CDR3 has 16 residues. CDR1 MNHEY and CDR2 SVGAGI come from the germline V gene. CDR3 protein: CASSYNHPPSLDTQYF. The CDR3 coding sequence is TGTGCCAGCAGTTACAACCATCCCCCAAGTCTAGATACGCAGTATTTT.

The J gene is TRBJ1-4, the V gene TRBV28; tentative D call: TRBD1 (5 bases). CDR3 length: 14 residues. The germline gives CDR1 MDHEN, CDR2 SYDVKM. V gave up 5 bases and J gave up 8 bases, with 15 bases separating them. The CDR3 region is CASSTGLEAEKLFF. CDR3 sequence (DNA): TGTGCCAGCAGTACAGGTTTGGAAGCCGAAAAACTGTTTTTT.

Here the CDR3 reads CAISEGLAGGGYEQYF. The CDR3 DNA reads as TGTGCCATCAGTGAGGGACTAGCGGGAGGGGGCTACGAGCAGTACTTC. J is TRBJ2-7 and V is TRBV10-3, with TRBD2 identical over 15 bases. Germline-derived CDR1 and CDR2 are ENHRY and SYGVKD. Trimming removed 2 bases from V and 3 bases from J; junction bases left unmatched: 2. CDR3 length: 16 residues.

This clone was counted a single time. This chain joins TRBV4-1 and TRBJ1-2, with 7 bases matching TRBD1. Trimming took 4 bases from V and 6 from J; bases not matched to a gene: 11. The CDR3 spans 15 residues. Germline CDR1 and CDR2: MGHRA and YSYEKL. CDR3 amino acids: CASSPWTGPNDGYTF. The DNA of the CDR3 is TGCGCCAGCAGCCCTTGGACAGGCCCCAATGATGGCTACACCTTC.

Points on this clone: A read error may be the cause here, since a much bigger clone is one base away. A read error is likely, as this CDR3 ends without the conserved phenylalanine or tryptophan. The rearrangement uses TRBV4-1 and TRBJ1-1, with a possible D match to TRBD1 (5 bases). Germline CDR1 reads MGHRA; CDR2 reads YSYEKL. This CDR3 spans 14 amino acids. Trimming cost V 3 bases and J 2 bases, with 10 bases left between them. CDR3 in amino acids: CASSQRGANTEAFS. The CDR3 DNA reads TGCGCCAGCAGCCAGAGGGGTGCCAACACTGAAGCTTTCTCT.

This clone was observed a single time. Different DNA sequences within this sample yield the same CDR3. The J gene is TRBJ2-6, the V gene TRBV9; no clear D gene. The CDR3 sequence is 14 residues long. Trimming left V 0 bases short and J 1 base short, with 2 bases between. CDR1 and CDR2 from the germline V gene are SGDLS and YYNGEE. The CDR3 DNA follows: TGTGCCAGCAGCGTAGTTTCTGGGGCCAACGTCCTGACTTTC. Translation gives CASSVVSGANVLTF. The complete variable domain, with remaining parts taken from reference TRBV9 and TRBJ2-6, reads DSGVTQTPKHLITATGQRVTLRCSPRSGDLSVYWYQQSLDQGLQFLIQYYNGEERAKGNILERFSAQQFPDLHSELNLSSLELGDSALYFCASSVVSGANVLTFGAGSRLTVL.

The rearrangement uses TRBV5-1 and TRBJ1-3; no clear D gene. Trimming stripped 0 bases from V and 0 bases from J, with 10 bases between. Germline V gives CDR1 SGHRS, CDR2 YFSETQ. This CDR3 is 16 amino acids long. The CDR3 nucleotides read TGCGCCAGCAGCTTGGCCGGATCGGACTCTGGAAACACCATATATTTT. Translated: CASSLAGSDSGNTIYF.

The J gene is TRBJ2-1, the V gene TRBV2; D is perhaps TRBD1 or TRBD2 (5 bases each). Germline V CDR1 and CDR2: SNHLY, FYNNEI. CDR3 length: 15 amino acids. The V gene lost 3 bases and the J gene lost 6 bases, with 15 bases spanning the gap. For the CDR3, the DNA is TGTGCCAGCAGTGAGGGGGTAGTAATCCTCAATGAGCAGTTCTTC. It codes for CASSEGVVILNEQFF.

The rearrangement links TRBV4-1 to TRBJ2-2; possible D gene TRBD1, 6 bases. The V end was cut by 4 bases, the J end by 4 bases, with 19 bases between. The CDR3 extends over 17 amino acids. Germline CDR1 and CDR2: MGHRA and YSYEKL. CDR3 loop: CASSPPNRDPATGELFF. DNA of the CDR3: TGCGCCAGCAGCCCACCCAACAGGGATCCGGCCACCGGGGAGCTGTTTTTT.

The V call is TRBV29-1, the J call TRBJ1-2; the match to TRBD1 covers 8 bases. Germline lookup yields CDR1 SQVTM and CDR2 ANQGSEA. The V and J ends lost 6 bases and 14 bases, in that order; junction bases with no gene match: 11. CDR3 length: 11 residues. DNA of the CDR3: TGCAGCGTATACCTTCAGGGGGCTAGGACCTTC. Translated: CSVYLQGARTF. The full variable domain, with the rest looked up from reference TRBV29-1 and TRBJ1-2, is SAVISQKPSRDICQRGTSLTIQCQVDSQVTMMFWYRQQPGQSLTLIATANQGSEATYESGFVIDKFPISRPNLTFSTLTVSNMSPEDSSIYLCSVYLQGARTFGSGTRLTVV.

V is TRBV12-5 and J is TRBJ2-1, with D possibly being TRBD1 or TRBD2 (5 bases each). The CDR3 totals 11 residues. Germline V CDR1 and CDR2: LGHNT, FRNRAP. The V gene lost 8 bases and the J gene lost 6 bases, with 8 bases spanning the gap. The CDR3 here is CASRGTNEQFF. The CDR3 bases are TGTGCTAGTCGGGGCACCAATGAGCAGTTCTTC.

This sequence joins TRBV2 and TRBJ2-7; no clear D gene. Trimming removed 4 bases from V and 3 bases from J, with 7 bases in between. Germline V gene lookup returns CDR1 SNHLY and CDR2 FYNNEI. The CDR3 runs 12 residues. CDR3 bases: TGTGCCAGCAGTGGAACGTACTACGAGCAGTACTTC. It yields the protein CASSGTYYEQYF.

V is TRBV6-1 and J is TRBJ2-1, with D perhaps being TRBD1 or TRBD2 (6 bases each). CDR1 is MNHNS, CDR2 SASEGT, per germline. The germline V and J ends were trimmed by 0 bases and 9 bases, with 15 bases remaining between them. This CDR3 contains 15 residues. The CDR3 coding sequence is TGTGCCAGCAGTGAAGCCGGTCCGGGGGCTATTGAGCAGTTCTTC. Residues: CASSEAGPGAIEQFF.

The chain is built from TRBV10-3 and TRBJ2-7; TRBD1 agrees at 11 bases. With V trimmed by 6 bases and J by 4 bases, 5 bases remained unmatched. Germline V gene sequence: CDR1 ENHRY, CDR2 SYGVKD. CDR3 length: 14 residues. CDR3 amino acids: CAIRTGTGGYEQYF. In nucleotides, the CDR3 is TGTGCCATCAGGACCGGGACAGGGGGGTACGAGCAGTACTTC.

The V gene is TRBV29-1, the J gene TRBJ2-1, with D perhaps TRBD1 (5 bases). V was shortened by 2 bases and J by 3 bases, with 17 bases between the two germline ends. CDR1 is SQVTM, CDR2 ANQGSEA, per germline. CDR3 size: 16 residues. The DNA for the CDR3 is TGCAGCGTTGAAATCGTGAGGCAGGGTAACTACAATGAGCAGTTCTTC. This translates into CSVEIVRQGNYNEQFF.

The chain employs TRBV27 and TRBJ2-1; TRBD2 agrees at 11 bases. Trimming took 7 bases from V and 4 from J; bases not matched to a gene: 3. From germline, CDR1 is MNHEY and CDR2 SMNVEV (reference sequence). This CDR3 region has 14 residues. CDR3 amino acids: CASTGLADYNEQFF. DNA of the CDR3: TGTGCCAGCACGGGACTAGCGGATTACAATGAGCAGTTCTTC.

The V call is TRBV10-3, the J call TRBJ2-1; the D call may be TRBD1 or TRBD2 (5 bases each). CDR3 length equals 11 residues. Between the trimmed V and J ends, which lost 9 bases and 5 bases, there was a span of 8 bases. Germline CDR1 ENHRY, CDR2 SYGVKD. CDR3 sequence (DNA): TGTGCCATTGGGACGAACAATGAGCAGTTCTTC. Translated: CAIGTNNEQFF.

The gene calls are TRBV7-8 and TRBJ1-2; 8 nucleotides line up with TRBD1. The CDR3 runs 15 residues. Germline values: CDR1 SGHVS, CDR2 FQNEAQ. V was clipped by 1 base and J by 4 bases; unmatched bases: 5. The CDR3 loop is CASSLGTGNGYGYTF. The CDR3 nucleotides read TGTGCCAGCAGCTTAGGGACAGGGAATGGCTATGGCTACACCTTC.

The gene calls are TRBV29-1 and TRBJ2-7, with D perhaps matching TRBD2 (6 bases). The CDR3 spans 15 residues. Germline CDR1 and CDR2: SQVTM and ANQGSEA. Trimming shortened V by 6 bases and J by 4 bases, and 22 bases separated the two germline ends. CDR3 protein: CSVTGTSPVWYEQYF. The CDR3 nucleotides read TGCAGCGTCACCGGGACTTCCCCTGTCTGGTACGAGCAGTACTTC.

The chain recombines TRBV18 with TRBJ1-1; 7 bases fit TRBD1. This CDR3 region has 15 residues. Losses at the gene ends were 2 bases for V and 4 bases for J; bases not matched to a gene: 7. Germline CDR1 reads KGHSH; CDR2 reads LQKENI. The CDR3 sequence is CASSPKTGLVTEAFF. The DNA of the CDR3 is TGTGCCAGCTCACCAAAGACAGGGTTAGTCACTGAAGCTTTCTTT.

DNA of the CDR3: TGTGCCAGCAGCCCCGATAGGACTAGCGGGAGCCAGCAGTTCTTC. Protein: CASSPDRTSGSQQFF. The rearrangement joins TRBV6-5 to TRBJ2-1; 13 bases fit TRBD2. Germline V gene lookup returns CDR1 MNHEY and CDR2 SVGAGI. Unmatched junction bases numbered 10, after V lost 6 bases and J lost 11 bases. This CDR3 has 15 amino acids.